In its sample, the clone carrying this T cell receptor beta chain was seen a few times. Its antigen is unidentified. These data come from a study of identical twins. Donors were all healthy Caucasians. This CDR3 has 17 residues. The ends lost 4 bases at V and 1 base at J; junction bases unmatched: 8. Study-level points and caveats: Out-of-frame beta chain sequences displayed weaker excess sharing between twins.

Template switching supplied a universal primer site; unique molecular identifiers were carried on the cDNA. TCRdb used MiXCR to reprocess the 5' RACE reads, holding one entry per CDR3 protein. The table lists around 670,000 distinct CDR3 sequences, over 5% of them singletons. This TCR came from a man aged 18-30 years in good health. Material for sequencing was naive T cells sorted from blood. The chain is built from TRBV12-3 or TRBV12-4 and TRBJ2-3; 10 nucleotides line up with TRBD2. CDR3 sequence: CASSYAPGTSGTDTQYF. CDR3 DNA: TGTGCCAGCAGTTACGCCCCCGGGACTAGCGGCACAGATACGCAGTATTTT.